The rows below give T cell receptor beta chains drawn from one sample of a study of blood T cells in healthy people across ages. TCRdb independently ran MiXCR on the 5' RACE reads; one entry per CDR3 protein. This sample yields 550,000 to 750,000 distinct CDR3 sequences, of which over 20% are seen a single time; under 4% belongs to the top ten. The sequenced material came from blood. These receptors came from an older man in good health. The CDR3 runs from the conserved cysteine through the conserved F or W. The D gene is left open where the match is weak. Expanded clones get a size class; other rows say once, few or many, or leave the size out.

V	size	D	J	CDR3	DNA
TRBV6-1	few	TRBD2	TRBJ2-5	CASRRTSGNQETQYF	TGTGCCAGCAGAAGGACTAGCGGTAACCAAGAGACCCAGTACTTC
TRBV6-5	.	TRBD1	TRBJ2-5	CASSYSSTGGLKTQYF	TGTGCCAGCAGTTACTCGAGTACAGGGGGCCTAAAGACCCAGTACTTC
TRBV4-2	many	TRBD2	TRBJ2-7	CASSQGLAVTYEQYF	TGTGCCAGCAGCCAAGGGCTAGCGGTAACCTACGAGCAGTACTTC
TRBV20-1	.	TRBD1	TRBJ1-6	CSARGDRNSPLHF	TGCAGTGCTAGAGGGGACAGGAATTCACCCCTCCACTTT
TRBV7-8	few	.	TRBJ2-7	CASSLGGRGPYEQYF	TGTGCCAGCAGCTTAGGTGGGAGGGGGCCGTACGAGCAGTACTTC
TRBV2	few	TRBD2	TRBJ2-5	CASTGLAPKTQYF	TGTGCCAGCACTGGACTAGCTCCCAAGACCCAGTACTTC
TRBV29-1	few	.	TRBJ2-1	CSVVIWTDNEQFF	TGCAGCGTTGTGATCTGGACAGACAATGAGCAGTTCTTC
TRBV6-6	.	.	TRBJ2-4	CASRTGATLAKNIQYF	TGTGCCAGCAGGACGGGGGCGACGTTGGCCAAAAACATTCAGTACTTC
TRBV7-2	few	.	TRBJ1-3	CASSLVTGASGNTIYF	TGTGCCAGCAGCTTAGTGACAGGAGCCTCTGGAAACACCATATATTTT
TRBV24-1	.	TRBD2	TRBJ2-1	CATSAGTSGRRQFF	TGTGCCACCAGTGCCGGGACTAGCGGGAGGAGGCAGTTCTTC
TRBV5-6	few	.	TRBJ2-6	CASSLGENSGANVLTF	TGTGCCAGCAGCTTGGGGGAGAACTCTGGGGCCAACGTCCTGACTTTC
TRBV27	few	.	TRBJ2-3	CASSPRSGWGTDTQYF	TGTGCCAGCAGCCCCCGGTCAGGGTGGGGCACAGATACGCAGTATTTT
TRBV21-1	many	.	TRBJ1-4	CASSRWDSQSLLFF	TGTGCCAGCAGCAGATGGGACAGCCAATCCCTACTGTTTTTT
TRBV6-5	few	TRBD2	TRBJ2-7	CASFREGEQYF	TGTGCCAGTTTCAGGGAGGGCGAGCAGTACTTC
TRBV12-3/TRBV12-4	many	.	TRBJ2-7	CASSLAGYHEQYF	TGTGCCAGCAGTTTGGCAGGGTACCACGAGCAGTACTTC
TRBV7-2	many	TRBD2	TRBJ2-5	CASSKTSGGNQETQYF	TGTGCCAGCAGCAAAACTAGCGGGGGAAACCAAGAGACCCAGTACTTC
TRBV18	few	TRBD2	TRBJ2-5	CASSPGREETQYF	TGTGCCAGCTCACCCGGGAGGGAAGAGACCCAGTACTTC
TRBV7-9	.	.	TRBJ2-6	CASSHSDRNSGANVLTF	TGTGCCAGCAGCCATTCGGATAGAAACTCTGGGGCCAACGTCCTGACTTTC
TRBV3-1	few	.	TRBJ2-4	CASSPGPLNPGDIQYF	TGTGCCAGCAGCCCGGGACCTCTTAATCCGGGGGACATTCAGTACTTC
TRBV9	few	TRBD2	TRBJ2-7	CASSNGLAGDEQYF	TGTGCCAGCAGCAACGGACTAGCGGGAGACGAGCAGTACTTC
TRBV29-1	.	.	TRBJ2-2	CSVGNTANTGELFF	TGCAGCGTTGGGAATACTGCGAACACCGGGGAGCTGTTTTTT
TRBV2	few	TRBD2	TRBJ2-1	CASKLAGDEQFF	TGTGCCAGCAAACTAGCGGGAGATGAGCAGTTCTTC
TRBV10-3	.	TRBD1	TRBJ2-2	CAVRGTENTGELFF	TGTGCCGTGCGAGGGACAGAGAACACCGGGGAGCTGTTTTTT
TRBV29-1	.	.	TRBJ2-7	CSVEWGRLHEQYF	TGCAGCGTTGAATGGGGGCGATTACACGAGCAGTACTTC
TRBV5-1	.	.	TRBJ2-1	CASSNSGLNSYNEQFF	TGCGCCAGCAGCAATAGCGGCCTAAACTCCTACAATGAGCAGTTCTTC
TRBV20-1	.	TRBD2	TRBJ2-3	CSARQRAGGRPDTQYF	TGCAGTGCTAGACAGCGGGCGGGGGGCCGGCCAGATACGCAGTATTTT
TRBV5-1	.	.	TRBJ2-7	CASSSTAYEQYF	TGCGCCAGCAGCTCGACAGCCTACGAGCAGTACTTC
TRBV7-9	many	.	TRBJ1-1	CASTSGGTEAFF	TGTGCCAGCACCTCGGGGGGCACTGAAGCTTTCTTT
TRBV23-1	.	.	TRBJ1-1	CASSQPQGSNTEAFF	TGCGCCAGCAGTCAGCCCCAGGGCTCAAACACTGAAGCTTTCTTT
TRBV29-1	few	TRBD1	TRBJ1-5	CSVVLGQGVTNQPQHF	TGCAGCGTTGTACTGGGACAGGGGGTAACTAATCAGCCCCAGCATTTT
TRBV6-6	.	TRBD1	TRBJ2-3	CASRLQGANTDTQYF	TGTGCCAGCAGGCTACAGGGGGCCAACACAGATACGCAGTATTTT
TRBV5-1	.	TRBD1	TRBJ2-5	CASSDPGQGTETQYF	TGCGCCAGCAGCGATCCGGGACAGGGGACGGAGACCCAGTACTTC
TRBV5-5	.	TRBD1	TRBJ2-5	CASSTSWDREETQYF	TGTGCCAGCAGCACATCATGGGACAGAGAAGAGACCCAGTACTTC
TRBV2	.	.	TRBJ1-1	CASSEQQGNTEAFF	TGTGCCAGCAGTGAACAACAGGGGAACACTGAAGCTTTCTTT
TRBV20-1	.	.	TRBJ2-7	CSARDAQGPMNEQYF	TGCAGTGCTAGAGATGCCCAGGGACCTATGAACGAGCAGTACTTC
TRBV7-9	few	.	TRBJ2-5	CAILLGDRGPGETQYF	TGTGCCATCTTACTTGGTGACCGCGGGCCAGGAGAGACCCAGTACTTC
TRBV28	.	.	TRBJ1-2	CASSFQGFDYGYTF	TGTGCCAGCAGTTTCCAGGGCTTCGACTATGGCTACACCTTC
TRBV5-1	.	TRBD1	TRBJ1-6	CASSLRDRNSPLHF	TGCGCCAGCAGCTTACGGGACAGGAATTCACCCCTCCACTTT
TRBV10-1	.	.	TRBJ2-2	CASSRTAANTGELFF	TGCGCCAGCAGTCGGACGGCGGCGAACACCGGGGAGCTGTTTTTT
TRBV5-8	.	TRBD1	TRBJ2-2	CASTGTGADTGELFF	TGTGCCAGCACCGGGACAGGGGCCGACACCGGGGAGCTGTTTTTT
TRBV5-1	.	.	TRBJ1-4	CASSLEQRATNEKLFF	TGCGCCAGCAGCTTGGAACAAAGAGCAACTAATGAAAAACTGTTTTTT